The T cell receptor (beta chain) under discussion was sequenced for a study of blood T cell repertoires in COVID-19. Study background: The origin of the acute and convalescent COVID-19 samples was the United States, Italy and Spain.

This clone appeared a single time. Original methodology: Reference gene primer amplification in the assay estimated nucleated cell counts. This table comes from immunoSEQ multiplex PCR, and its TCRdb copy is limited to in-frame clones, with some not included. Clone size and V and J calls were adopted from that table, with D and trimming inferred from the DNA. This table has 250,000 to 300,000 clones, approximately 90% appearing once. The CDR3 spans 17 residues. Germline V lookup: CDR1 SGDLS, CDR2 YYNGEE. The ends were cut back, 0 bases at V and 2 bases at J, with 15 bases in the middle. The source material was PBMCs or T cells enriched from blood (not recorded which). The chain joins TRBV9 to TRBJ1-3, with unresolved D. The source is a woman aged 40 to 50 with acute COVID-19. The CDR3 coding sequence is TGTGCCAGCAGCGTAGGGCAGTATGAGGGAACTGGAAACACCATATATTTT. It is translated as CASSVGQYEGTGNTIYF.